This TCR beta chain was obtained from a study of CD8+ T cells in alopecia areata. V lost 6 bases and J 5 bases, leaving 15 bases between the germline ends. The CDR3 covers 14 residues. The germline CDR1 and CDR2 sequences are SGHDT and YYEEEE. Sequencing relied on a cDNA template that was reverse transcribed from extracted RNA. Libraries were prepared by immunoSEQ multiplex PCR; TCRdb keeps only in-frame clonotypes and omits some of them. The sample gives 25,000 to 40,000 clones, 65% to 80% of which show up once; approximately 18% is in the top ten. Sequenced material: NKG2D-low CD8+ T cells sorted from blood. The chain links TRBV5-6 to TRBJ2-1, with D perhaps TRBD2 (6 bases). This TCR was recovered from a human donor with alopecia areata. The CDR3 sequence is CASTPWGTDNEQFF. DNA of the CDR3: TGTGCCAGCACCCCTTGGGGGACTGACAATGAGCAGTTCTTC.